The entry that follows covers one T cell receptor beta chain sequence. This receptor's antigen is unknown. No per-base quality is available; no much larger clone lies one base away. Inclusive of the bounding cysteine and phenylalanine, the CDR3 is 16 residues long. The CDR3 DNA has 48 bases and is translated from base 1. V and J are truncated by 2 bases and 0 bases respectively, leaving an intervening sequence of 11 bases. CDR1 and CDR2, looked up from the germline V gene, are SGHRS and YFSETQ. To prepare the library, the immunoSEQ multiplex PCR assay was applied. A mixture of 60 forward primers for TCR Vbeta segments and 13 reverse primers for TCR Jbeta segments was used in the multiplex PCR. The CDR3 region of rearranged TCR beta genes was amplified from genomic DNA by a multiplex PCR assay. Amplified TCR beta libraries were sequenced as 87-base-pair reads on the Illumina HiSeq System. On the authors' methods: A later analysis tallied 80 million to 95 million unique TCR beta chains across the 666 repertoires, and approximately 12 million of those chains were shared by two or more donors. Raw reads were error-corrected and collapsed into unique sequences by a nearest-neighbor algorithm in which closely related sequences were merged to remove PCR and sequencing errors. Alignment of CDR3 sequences to IMGT reference sequences was used to assign V, D and J gene segments. For a sequence to be retained, a match of at least six nucleotides to both a V gene segment and a J gene segment was required. A rearrangement was called productive if the CDR3 had no stop codons and remained in frame with V and J, and every other rearrangement was called non-productive. CDR3 was defined by IMGT convention, running from the second conserved V-encoded cysteine to the conserved J-encoded phenylalanine. Sequences without an unambiguous match to a single V gene segment were excluded from the earlier analysis of a few hundred of the donors. An earlier analysis of 587 of the donors classified V segments as functional when productive rearrangements were above 56.7% and as segregating when the standard deviation between donors was above 5%. A statistical classification framework was built for diagnosing cytomegalovirus status from the catalog of TCR beta chain sequences. In a later analysis, TCR nucleotide sequences were compared against IMGT/GENE-DB human TR gene sequences so that V and J genes could be assigned. In a later analysis, CDR3 sequences and most-parsimonious VDJ recombination scenarios were assigned using the TCRdist pipeline. A later analysis defined each TCR beta chain by its CDR3 amino acid sequence plus V-gene family, and excluded reads lacking a unique V-gene family. A later analysis removed several hundred highly shared, low-generation-probability nucleotide sequences to deal with suspected cross-contamination and a sequencing artifact. For each public chain, a later analysis derived a clonal expansion index from normalized ranks of inferred template counts within each repertoire. A later analysis computed generation probabilities with a VDJ recombination model fitted to out-of-frame rearrangements, and checked the results against IGoR. In a later analysis, TCR-TCR, TCR-HLA and TCR-CMV co-occurrence was scored with hypergeometric tests, and a repertoire-size bias correction was applied to TCR pairs. A later analysis estimated false discovery rates by permuting HLA or CMV assignments 20 times. In a later analysis, co-occurring TCRs were grouped with DBSCAN, and TCRdist sequence similarity was added when clustering was performed within HLA-allele-positive subsets. For co-occurrence clustering, repertoires with fewer than 30,000 or more than 120,000 public chains were excluded, along with 5 or 6 repertoires with anomalous nucleotide sharing. TCRdb holds this immuneACCESS table with in-frame rearrangements only. Some clones are missing; in checked studies, unresolved V genes explain under half, and the rest has no known cause. The V and J calls and clone size are taken from that table; D and trimming were inferred from the DNA. The sample table lists some 150,000 clones, roughly 80% of them with a count of one. The leading ten clones occupy roughly 1.2% of the sample.

The cohort consisted of 650 to 850 healthy bone marrow donors. At the time of sampling, all cohort members were nominally healthy, though unrecorded immune exposures were likely present. The donor was CMV seronegative and belonged to the group of 352 seronegative cohort members. A peripheral blood sample was provided by each donor, and peripheral blood mononuclear cells were used for TCR beta sequencing. Genomic DNA extraction from the blood cell samples was performed with the Qiagen DNeasy Blood Extraction Kit. This sample stems from a study of cytomegalovirus exposure and HLA in healthy donors (dated 2017 in TCRdb). With respect to the entire study: In an earlier analysis of several hundred of the donors, 250 to 300 Gb of sequence data and 120 million or so unique TCR beta sequences from roughly 200 million T cells were reported. HLA typing covered class I and class II loci at four-digit resolution. Typing coverage varied by locus: roughly 620-640 donors for A, B, C, DRB1 and DQB1; roughly 510 for DQA1; some 610 for DPA1; about 450 for DPB1. To decide whether each TCR beta V gene segment behaved as functional or pseudogenic, an earlier analysis of some 600 of the donors relied on high-throughput TCR beta sequencing. The study aimed to test whether signatures of past pathogen exposure could be identified by cataloging public T cell receptors. Donor age, sex, ethnicity and CMV serostatus were compiled alongside the repertoire data. Of the roughly 400 genotyped donors, roughly 80% were placed in the genetic ancestry cluster associated with self-reported Caucasian donors. The later analysis used no new phenotypic data to find candidate immune exposures, relying instead on TCR beta sequences and their occurrence across donors. All discovery cohort repertoires had been generated using a single sequencing platform. To study patterns of TCR occurrence, a later analysis re-analyzed previously published TCR beta repertoires from 666 donors and added high-resolution HLA genotyping. To predict cytomegalovirus infection status, the study brought together high-throughput TCR immunosequencing, statistical association of individual TCRs with disease status, and machine learning. About 280 gigabases of sequencing data and tens of millions of unique TCR sequences were included in an early release covering about 700 HLA-typed donors. Four or five DR-DQ haplotypes were treated as single units for association and clustering because of strong linkage in the cohort. The T cell repertoires of about 700 subjects were profiled by immunosequencing and related to cytomegalovirus serostatus. Among some 400 genotyped donors of the cohort, an average of roughly 230,000 unique TCR beta nucleotide sequences was sequenced per donor, of which 15% to 20% were non-productive. In addition to the first cohort of 500 to 850 subjects, a separate validation cohort of approximately 110 different subjects was used. In a later genetic analysis, genome-wide SNP genotypes for about 60% of the 666 donors were used, and that subset was treated as a discovery cohort.

Findings and caveats that apply to the study as a whole: Because counts were too low, roughly 16 rarely observed V segments, including chromosome 9 orphons, were excluded from the earlier analysis of a few hundred of the donors. The cohort was sequenced for TCR beta chains only, and without alpha or paired-chain data the features that could be detected were limited. When HLA alleles, especially DR and DQ, strongly co-occurred, TCR associations were difficult to assign to individual alleles. Compared with the roughly 670-donor mean, donors in an Asian-associated ancestry cluster had fewer N-insertions in productive TCRs, according to a later genetic analysis. Because some donors lacked HLA typing at each locus, the association tests relied only on the typed subset. Across donors, most TCR sequences were observed very rarely, whereas some public TCRs were present in many individuals. In a later genetic analysis, a missense DCLRE1C variant was associated with V-gene and J-gene trimming of TCR beta chains, and the association was replicated in an independent cohort. It was suggested by the authors that the approach could potentially be generalized to other disease states and immunological phenotypes. The only immune exposure information available for the cohort was CMV serostatus. Correlated functional status among segregating V segments might reflect linkage disequilibrium, but an unknown experimental factor could not be ruled out. Presence/absence analyses assumed roughly uniform sequencing depth across donors, an assumption that may not hold. An earlier analysis of 450 to 750 of the donors showed that most TCR beta V segments appeared in productive rearrangements either about 87% or about 30% of the time, which broadly matched IMGT annotations. The 87-base-pair reads could not distinguish some IMGT-functional V segments, including TRBV6-2 and TRBV6-3, so those segments were excluded. Cytomegalovirus status was reported to be diagnosed by the classifier with high specificity and sensitivity in both the original and validation cohorts. Most CMV-associated TCR beta chains appeared to be HLA-restricted in a later analysis, and the HLA associations seemed to be driven largely by CMV exposure. In a later analysis, several top co-occurrence clusters were reported to appear linked to parvovirus B19, influenza, CMV and Epstein-Barr virus. In a later analysis, HLA-associated TCR beta chains showed more clonal expansion and lower generation probabilities than non-associated chains that were equally common. The study gave a list of under 200 TCR beta chains associated with cytomegalovirus. A further reported finding was that TCR beta sequences accurately predicted the HLA-A and HLA-B alleles for most subjects in the first cohort. At a false discovery rate of 0.05, a later analysis linked 15,000 to 20,000 TCR beta sequences to specific HLA alleles. A cluster of highly shared sequence variants was judged likely to represent a technical artifact of the sequencing pipeline. According to a later analysis, TCR association rates differed among HLA loci, with DRB1 alleles showing the most associated TCRs and HLA-C alleles showing the fewest. A few of the identified cytomegalovirus-associated TCR beta chains were confirmed in vitro to be specific for cytomegalovirus antigens.

This chain is built from TRBV5-1 and TRBJ1-4, with TRBD1 tentatively as D gene (6 bases match). The material sequenced was PBMCs. This TCR derives from a woman between 50 and 59 years old in good health and CMV-seronegative. The nucleotides are TGCGCCAGCAGCTTAGAGGGGGTTGCAACTAATGAAAAACTGTTTTTT. Translated, it gives CASSLEGVATNEKLFF. Here the CDR3 is joined to the reference TRBV5-1 and TRBJ1-4 genes, and the full variable domain is: KAGVTQTPRYLIKTRGQQVTLSCSPISGHRSVSWYQQTPGQGLQFLFEYFSETQRNKGNFPGRFSGRQFSNSRSEMNVSTLELGDSALYLCASSLEGVATNEKLFFGSGTQLSVL.